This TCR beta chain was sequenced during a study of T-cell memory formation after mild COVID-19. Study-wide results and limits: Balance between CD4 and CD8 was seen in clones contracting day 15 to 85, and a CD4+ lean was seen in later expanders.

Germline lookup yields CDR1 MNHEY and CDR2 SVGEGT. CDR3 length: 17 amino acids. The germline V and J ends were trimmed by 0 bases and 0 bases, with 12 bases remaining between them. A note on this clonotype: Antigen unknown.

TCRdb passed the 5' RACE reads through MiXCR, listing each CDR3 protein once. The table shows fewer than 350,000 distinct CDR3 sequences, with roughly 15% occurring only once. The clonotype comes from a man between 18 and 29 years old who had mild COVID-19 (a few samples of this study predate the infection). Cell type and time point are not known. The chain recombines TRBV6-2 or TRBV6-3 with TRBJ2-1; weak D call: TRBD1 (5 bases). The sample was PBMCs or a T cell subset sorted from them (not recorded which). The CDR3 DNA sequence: TGTGCCAGCAGTTACTCTTCGGACACAGACTCCTACAATGAGCAGTTCTTC. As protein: CASSYSSDTDSYNEQFF.